The clone carrying this T cell receptor beta chain showed up just once. What it binds is unknown. Germline V lookup: CDR1 MDHEN, CDR2 SYDVKM. The CDR3 totals 14 residues. The V and J ends lost 6 bases and 1 base respectively, with 12 bases between them. The sample belongs to a study of Ad26.COV2.S vaccination and SARS-CoV-2 variants. As for treatment: roughly 20 received Ad26.COV2.S at low or high dose, single or two shots; 5 received placebo; per-sample allocation not given. Sampling was done on day 63 after the first vaccine or placebo injection. Expression of Wuhan-strain SARS-CoV-2 spike came from the Ad26 vector that formed the vaccine. Measured with immunoSEQ multiplex PCR; TCRdb has only the in-frame clones, and not every one. The sample yields about 460,000 clones, 89% seen once. Study results and limitations: Measures of TCR breadth and depth may have fallen short of total T cell responses.

This clonotype was sampled from a person between 18 and 65 years old who received the Ad26.COV2.S COVID-19 vaccine or a placebo. The material sequenced was peripheral blood, taken in a trial of Ad26.COV2.S vaccine versus placebo. The J gene is TRBJ1-1, the V gene TRBV28; TRBD1 is a possible D gene (5 bases). The CDR3 coding sequence is TGTGCCAGCAGCCCGGCCGGGGGGAACACTGAAGCTTTCTTT. Translated: CASSPAGGNTEAFF.